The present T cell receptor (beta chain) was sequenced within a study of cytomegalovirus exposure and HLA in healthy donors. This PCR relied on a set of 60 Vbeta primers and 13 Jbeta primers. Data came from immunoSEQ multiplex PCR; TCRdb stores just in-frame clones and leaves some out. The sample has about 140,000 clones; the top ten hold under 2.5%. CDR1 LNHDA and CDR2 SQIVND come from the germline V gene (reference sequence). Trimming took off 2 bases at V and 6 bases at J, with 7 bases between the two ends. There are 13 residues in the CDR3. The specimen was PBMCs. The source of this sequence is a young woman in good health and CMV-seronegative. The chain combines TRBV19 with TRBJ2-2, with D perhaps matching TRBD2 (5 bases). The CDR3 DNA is TGTGCCAGTAGTATAAGAGGGCCCGGGGAGCTGTTTTTT. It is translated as CASSIRGPGELFF. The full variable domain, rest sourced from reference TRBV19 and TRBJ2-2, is DGGITQSPKYLFRKEGQNVTLSCEQNLNHDAMYWYRQDPGQGLRLIYYSQIVNDFQKGDIAEGYSVSREKKESFPLTVTSAQKNPTAFYLCASSIRGPGELFFGEGSRLTVL.